Each of the 18 T cell receptor beta chains below was sequenced from the same sample in a study of T-cell reconstitution after alpha-beta-depleted transplantation in children. Preparing the TCRbeta library involved the use of unique molecular identifiers. MiXCR, run by TCRdb on the PCR reads, gives a single entry per CDR3 protein. This sample yields approximately 980,000 distinct CDR3 sequences, of which 25% to 30% are seen a single time; about 28% belongs to the top ten. This sample comprised PBMCs, mostly from graft donor cells, obtained 360 days after TCRalphabeta/CD19-depleted stem cell transplant. These TCRs come from a boy younger than two who had a stem cell transplant for SCID, so the T cells may come from the graft donor.

This chain links TRBV20-1 with TRBJ2-3, with 9 bases identical to TRBD2. J was trimmed by 6 bases and V by 1 base; bases with no gene match: 5. The CDR3 covers 14 residues. CDR1 is DFQATT, CDR2 SNEGSKA, per germline (reference sequence). This chain's CDR3 is CSARGRGGPDTQYF. The CDR3 DNA is TGCAGTGCTAGAGGGCGGGGGGGCCCTGATACGCAGTATTTT.

The chain uses TRBV25-1 and TRBJ2-2, with D maybe TRBD1 (5 bases). Trimming cost V 6 bases and J 6 bases, with 11 bases left between them. The CDR3 totals 13 residues. Germline CDR1 is MGHDK and CDR2 is SYGVNS. In nucleotides, the CDR3 is TGTGCCAGCAGCGCTCCAGGGCCCGGGGAGCTGTTTTTT. This translates into CASSAPGPGELFF.

This chain joins TRBV9 and TRBJ2-7; possible D gene TRBD2, 5 bases. This CDR3 contains 15 residues. CDR1 and CDR2 from the germline V gene are SGDLS and YYNGEE. Deletions cut 2 bases from V and 0 bases from J, with 12 bases between. CDR3 bases: TGTGCCAGCAGCGTCAGCCCGGGGAGCTCCTACGAGCAGTACTTC. This codes for CASSVSPGSSYEQYF.

Only a few counts were recorded for this clonotype. This chain connects TRBV7-3 to TRBJ2-7; 8 bases align to TRBD2. V was clipped by 2 bases and J by 4 bases; unmatched bases: 16. Germline CDR1 and CDR2: SGHTA and FQGTGA. The CDR3 loop spans 18 amino acids. The CDR3 is CASSLRSKGLEVRYEQYF. The CDR3 coding sequence is TGTGCCAGCAGCTTACGTTCTAAGGGACTAGAGGTCCGTTACGAGCAGTACTTC.

The genes are TRBV11-2 and TRBJ1-1, with D perhaps TRBD1 (6 bases). Trimming shortened V by 5 bases and J by 3 bases, and 13 bases separated the two germline ends. This CDR3 is 14 amino acids long. In germline, CDR1 is SGHAT, CDR2 FQNNGV. This CDR3 is CASSPGDTYTEAFF. The DNA of the CDR3 is TGTGCCAGCAGCCCCGGGGACACCTACACTGAAGCTTTCTTT.

This clonotype occurred a few times. The chain uses TRBV4-2 and TRBJ2-7; 9 bases match TRBD1. V was clipped by 4 bases and J by 2 bases; unmatched bases: 15. This CDR3 has 18 residues. Germline V gives CDR1 LGHNA, CDR2 YNFKEQ. The CDR3 DNA sequence: TGTGCCAGCAGCCCCAGAGGATGGGGGGACAGGGCCACCTACGAGCAGTACTTC. Residues: CASSPRGWGDRATYEQYF.

This clonotype was detected a few times. The CDR3 loop is CASSYPVDYLSYNEQFF. The CDR3 DNA is TGTGCCAGCAGTTACCCCGTCGACTATTTATCCTACAATGAGCAGTTCTTC. The chain uses TRBV6-2 or TRBV6-3 and TRBJ2-1, with D perhaps TRBD2 (5 bases). This CDR3 comprises 17 residues. Deletions cut 2 bases from V and 1 base from J, with 15 bases between. Germline V gene data show CDR1 as MNHEY and CDR2 as SVGEGT.

The V call is TRBV4-1, the J call TRBJ1-1; possible D gene TRBD1, 6 bases. The CDR3 is 18 amino acids. Deletions cut 1 base from V and 4 bases from J, with 22 bases between. Germline values: CDR1 MGHRA, CDR2 YSYEKL. CDR3 DNA: TGCGCCAGCAGCCAAGGACCCCCCTGGAGCAAGGGGGGCACTGAAGCTTTCTTT. The encoded protein is CASSQGPPWSKGGTEAFF.

This clonotype was counted only a few times. This chain joins TRBV20-1 and TRBJ2-3; tentatively, D is TRBD1 (7 bases). Germline V CDR1 and CDR2: DFQATT, SNEGSKA (reference sequence). The V end lost 7 bases, the J end lost 9 bases, and 17 bases lay between the germline ends. This CDR3 contains 12 residues. As DNA, the CDR3 is TGCAGTGGGGACTCAGGGGGAGGAACGCAGTATTTT. This codes for CSGDSGGGTQYF.

V and J are TRBV15 and TRBJ2-7, with 7 bases that match TRBD2. This CDR3 spans 14 amino acids. Trimming removed 5 bases from V and 2 bases from J; junction bases left unmatched: 6. Germline CDR1 is LNHNV and CDR2 is YYDKDF (reference sequence). The CDR3 DNA sequence: TGTGCCACCAGCGGGGAGGGAGGGACCTACGAGCAGTACTTC. Protein sequence: CATSGEGGTYEQYF.

Only a few counts were recorded for this clonotype. This chain joins TRBV20-1 and TRBJ1-5, with 8 bases that match TRBD1. Trimming removed 6 bases from V and 6 bases from J; junction bases left unmatched: 10. Germline V gives CDR1 DFQATT, CDR2 SNEGSKA (reference sequence). The CDR3 extends over 14 amino acids. The CDR3 sequence is CSAQLDRVAQPQHF. Here the CDR3 DNA reads TGCAGTGCCCAACTGGACAGGGTCGCTCAGCCCCAGCATTTT.

CDR3 region: CASSERAGQISNQPQHF. CDR3 DNA: TGTGCCAGCAGTGAAAGGGCGGGACAGATTAGCAATCAGCCCCAGCATTTT. The chain carries TRBV2 and TRBJ1-5, with 7 positions matching TRBD1. V was pared by 2 bases and J by 0 bases, with 7 bases of the junction left unmatched. The CDR3 spans 17 residues. CDR1 and CDR2 (germline): SNHLY, FYNNEI. The full variable domain, completed using reference TRBV2 and TRBJ1-5, is EPEVTQTPSHQVTQMGQEVILRCVPISNHLYFYWYRQILGQKVEFLVSFYNNEISEKSEIFDDQFSVERPDGSNFTLKIRSTKLEDSAMYFCASSERAGQISNQPQHFGDGTRLSIL.

In this sample, this clonotype turned up once. V and J are TRBV7-2 and TRBJ2-4, with 7 bases identical to TRBD2. The CDR3 covers 16 residues. V trimming: 1 base; J trimming: 5 bases; junction bases outside the gene matches: 8. Germline loops: CDR1 SGHTA, CDR2 FQGNSA. DNA of the CDR3: TGTGCCAGCAGCTTAGTAGGGAGCGGGACTCAAAACATTCAGTACTTC. Amino acids: CASSLVGSGTQNIQYF.

The chain has TRBV4-1 and TRBJ1-3; D gene uncertain. Germline V gene data show CDR1 as MGHRA and CDR2 as YSYEKL. The CDR3 spans 16 residues. V lost 0 bases and J lost 3, with 12 bases in between. The CDR3 sequence: CASSQDREFNGNTIYF. DNA for the CDR3: TGCGCCAGCAGCCAAGATAGGGAGTTCAATGGAAACACCATATATTTT.

The chain recombines TRBV4-3 with TRBJ2-1; D gene uncertain. From germline, CDR1 is LGHNA and CDR2 YSLEER. Trimming took 0 bases from V and 13 from J, leaving 13 bases between them. This CDR3 has 13 residues. This CDR3 is CASSQEGRLTQFF. CDR3 nucleotide sequence: TGCGCCAGCAGCCAAGAAGGCCGATTAACACAGTTCTTC.

This chain's CDR3 is CASGLVWADPSNEQFF. CDR3 sequence (DNA): TGTGCTAGTGGTTTGGTCTGGGCGGACCCCTCCAATGAGCAGTTCTTC. This chain links TRBV12-5 with TRBJ2-1; no firm D call. This CDR3 contains 16 residues. Looked up from germline, CDR1 is LGHNT and CDR2 is FRNRAP. Trimming left V 0 bases short and J 6 bases short, with 15 bases between.

This clonotype was counted between two and nine times. The chain joins TRBV5-1 to TRBJ1-1; D is unresolved. V was pared by 4 bases and J by 1 base, with 17 bases between. Germline V lookup: CDR1 SGHRS, CDR2 YFSETQ. The CDR3 runs 16 residues. The CDR3 loop is CASSPNNPGRNTEAFF. In nucleotides, the CDR3 is TGCGCCAGCAGCCCCAATAATCCGGGGAGGAACACTGAAGCTTTCTTT.

This clonotype was recorded only once. The V gene is TRBV12-3 or TRBV12-4, the J gene TRBJ2-7; perhaps TRBD1 as D (6 bases). V was clipped by 4 bases and J by 3 bases, with 13 bases between them. The CDR3 totals 14 residues. CDR3 in amino acids: CASSSGTPIYEQYF. Written as DNA, the CDR3 is TGTGCCAGCAGTTCCGGGACACCTATCTACGAGCAGTACTTC.